These 28 T cell receptor beta chains were all obtained from the same sample, sequenced in a study of T cell responses to AZD1222 COVID-19 vaccine. Sequencing was performed with immunoSEQ multiplex PCR; in TCRdb, only in-frame clones are kept and a portion is missing. The sample includes approximately 110,000 clones, about 89% seen only once; the top ten take under 5%. The sequencing here drew on peripheral blood, taken on day 0 of AZD1222 vaccination. These receptors came from an adult in good health.

The chain is built from TRBV10-1 and TRBJ2-2; D is perhaps TRBD1 (5 bases). Germline values: CDR1 WNHNN, CDR2 SYGVQD (reference sequence). There are 15 residues in the CDR3. V shed 3 bases and J shed 1 base, with 9 bases lying between them. The chain's CDR3 is CASSDRGQNTGELFF. Written as DNA, the CDR3 is TGCGCCAGCAGTGACCGAGGACAGAACACCGGGGAGCTGTTTTTT.

This chain uses TRBV18 with TRBJ2-1, with D perhaps TRBD2 (6 bases). Germline V CDR1 and CDR2: KGHSH, LQKENI. V lost 10 bases and J lost 7, with 17 bases in between. CDR3 length: 13 amino acids. CDR3: CATSGGSDNEQFF. The DNA of the CDR3 is TGTGCCACCTCCGGGGGTAGCGATAATGAGCAGTTCTTC.

V is TRBV6-6 and J is TRBJ1-1; the D gene is possibly TRBD1 (5 bases). Trimming removed 10 bases from V and 7 bases from J, with 22 bases in between. The CDR3 length is 14 residues. CDR1 and CDR2 from the germline V gene are MNHNY and SVGAGI (reference sequence). The CDR3 reads CATVRSTDLVEAFF. The CDR3 bases are TGTGCCACCGTCAGATCGACAGACCTAGTTGAAGCTTTCTTT.

V is TRBV19 and J is TRBJ1-6; D gene uncertain. The CDR3 sequence is 14 residues long. Trimming left V 3 bases short and J 7 bases short, with 10 bases between. The germline gives CDR1 LNHDA, CDR2 SQIVND (reference sequence). CDR3 nucleotide sequence: TGTGCCAGTAGTATGAATCCCGGCAATTCACCCCTCCACTTT. Its protein is CASSMNPGNSPLHF.

V gene TRBV11-3 combines with J gene TRBJ1-2; tentative D call: TRBD1 (5 bases). The CDR3 is made up of 18 amino acids. Looked up from germline, CDR1 is SGHNT and CDR2 is YENEEA. V dropped 3 bases and J dropped 2 bases, with 22 bases sitting between them. CDR3 coding DNA: TGTGCCAGCAGCTTTCCCTCCATAGACAGAGCACACAACTATGGCTACACCTTC. This translates into CASSFPSIDRAHNYGYTF.

The gene calls are TRBV5-5 and TRBJ2-3; no definite D call. V was shortened by 4 bases and J by 3 bases, with 15 bases between the two germline ends. The germline CDR1 and CDR2 sequences are SGHKS and YYEKEE (reference sequence). This CDR3 is built from 15 residues. DNA of the CDR3: TGTGCCAGCAGCCCATCTCACCGATGGACAGATACGCAGTATTTT. Its protein is CASSPSHRWTDTQYF.

The chain combines TRBV5-1 with TRBJ2-7; 8 nucleotides match TRBD2. The CDR3 spans 14 residues. CDR1 is SGHRS and CDR2 is YFSETQ in the germline V gene. V was clipped by 2 bases and J by 4 bases; unmatched bases: 5. CDR3 residues: CASSFGGAGYEQYF. CDR3 coding DNA: TGCGCCAGCAGCTTCGGGGGGGCTGGGTACGAGCAGTACTTC. Looking up the rest from reference TRBV5-1 and TRBJ2-7 gives the full variable domain: KAGVTQTPRYLIKTRGQQVTLSCSPISGHRSVSWYQQTPGQGLQFLFEYFSETQRNKGNFPGRFSGRQFSNSRSEMNVSTLELGDSALYLCASSFGGAGYEQYFGPGTRLTVT.

This rearrangement joins TRBV7-8 to TRBJ1-1, with D uncertain. Trimming took off 5 bases at V and 1 base at J, with 11 bases between the two ends. This CDR3 region has 14 residues. Germline values: CDR1 SGHVS, CDR2 FQNEAQ. The DNA of the CDR3 is TGTGCCAGCAGCCGGGGATTACGGAACACTGAAGCTTTCTTT. Encoded protein: CASSRGLRNTEAFF.

On this clone itself: Other DNA sequences in the sample encode the same CDR3. The CDR3 DNA follows: TGTGCCATCAGTCCCGGACAGGGTAACCAGCCCCAGCATTTT. This sequence encodes CAISPGQGNQPQHF. The V and J genes are TRBV10-3 and TRBJ1-5, with 8 bases aligning to TRBD1. Germline V gene sequence: CDR1 ENHRY, CDR2 SYGVKD. This CDR3 region has 14 residues. V shed 5 bases, J shed 7 bases, and the junction held 7 bases outside the gene matches.

This clone was seen once. CDR3 DNA: TGTGCCTGGAGTGTAGGTGGAACCCCTTCGAATGAGCAGTTCTTC. Translating gives CAWSVGGTPSNEQFF. The chain couples TRBV30 to TRBJ2-1; D not resolved. V lost 0 bases and J lost 7, with 16 bases in between. This CDR3 has 15 residues. Per germline, CDR1 GTSNPN and CDR2 SVGIG (reference sequence). The whole variable domain, remainder taken from reference TRBV30 and TRBJ2-1, is SQTIHQWPATLVQPVGSPLSLECTVEGTSNPNLYWYRQAAGRGLQLLFYSVGIGQISSEVPQNLSASRPQDRQFILSSKKLLLSDSGFYLCAWSVGGTPSNEQFFGPGTRLTVL.

This clone was detected only once. The J gene is TRBJ1-3, the V gene TRBV3-1 (or the pseudogene TRBV3-2), with D possibly TRBD1 on 5 matching bases. Germline lookup yields CDR1 LGHDT and CDR2 YNNKEL (reference sequence). With 10 bases removed from V and 0 bases from J, the gap between germline ends came to 10 bases. CDR3 length: 13 amino acids. The CDR3 reads CATAGSSGNTIYF. DNA for the CDR3: TGTGCCACCGCAGGGTCCTCTGGAAACACCATATATTTT.

The chain links TRBV28 to TRBJ1-2, with 8 positions matching TRBD1. J lost 7 bases, V lost 4 bases, and 17 bases had no gene match. CDR1 MDHEN and CDR2 SYDVKM come from the germline V gene. The CDR3 length is 17 residues. CDR3 bases: TGTGCCAGCAGTTATTATAGAGGACAGGGAGGTGGAGCTGGCTACACCTTC. It yields the protein CASSYYRGQGGGAGYTF.

The sample holds a few counts of this clone. This chain uses TRBV11-1 with TRBJ1-2; 9 positions match TRBD1. The CDR3 is made up of 15 amino acids. Losses at the gene ends were 3 bases for V and 4 bases for J; bases not matched to a gene: 6. The germline V gene encodes CDR1 SGHAT and CDR2 FQDESV (reference sequence). CDR3: CASSLGTGMGYGYTF. CDR3 sequence (DNA): TGTGCCAGCAGCTTGGGGACAGGGATGGGCTATGGCTACACCTTC. The whole variable domain, filled in from reference TRBV11-1 and TRBJ1-2, reads EAEVAQSPRYKITEKSQAVAFWCDPISGHATLYWYRQILGQGPELLVQFQDESVVDDSQLPKDRFSAERLKGVDSTLKIQPAELGDSAMYLCASSLGTGMGYGYTFGSGTRLTVV.

The chain joins TRBV25-1 to TRBJ1-4; 8 positions agree with TRBD1. V was pared by 6 bases and J by 0 bases, with 3 bases of the junction left unmatched. The CDR3 totals 15 residues. From germline, CDR1 is MGHDK and CDR2 SYGVNS. The CDR3 spells CASRGTGPTNEKLFF. The CDR3 coding sequence is TGTGCCAGCAGGGGGACAGGCCCAACTAATGAAAAACTGTTTTTT.

The V and J genes are TRBV5-1 and TRBJ2-2, with 8 bases matching TRBD1. V shed 3 bases and J 6 bases; nucleotides not matched to a gene: 7. The CDR3 is 15 amino acids. Germline V CDR1 and CDR2: SGHRS, YFSETQ. CDR3 sequence (DNA): TGCGCCAGCAGCTACGGACAGGGCTTGGCCGGGGAGCTGTTTTTT. Translating it yields CASSYGQGLAGELFF.

The chain carries TRBV21-1 and TRBJ2-1; the table's D call, TRBD1, has no DNA check behind it. TRBV21-1 constitutes a pseudogene. CDR3 length equals 17 residues. Here the CDR3 reads CASSNPRATGGYNEQFF. The CDR3 coding sequence is TGTGCCAGCAGCAACCCCCGAGCAACAGGGGGATACAATGAGCAGTTCTTC.

This clone was seen only once. This rearrangement joins TRBV2 to TRBJ2-3, with D tentatively TRBD2 (6 bases). CDR1 and CDR2 from the germline V gene are SNHLY and FYNNEI. The CDR3 totals 15 residues. The germline V and J ends were trimmed by 6 bases and 3 bases, with 16 bases remaining between them. The CDR3 nucleotides are TGTGCCAGCAGGCGGACTATCCGGGGGACAGATACGCAGTATTTT. Protein sequence: CASRRTIRGTDTQYF.

The gene calls are TRBV18 and TRBJ1-4, with TRBD1 as a possible D gene (6 bases). The CDR3 extends over 15 amino acids. The V gene's germline CDR1 is KGHSH and CDR2 LQKENI. V shed 1 base and J shed 4 bases, with 10 bases lying between them. CDR3 in DNA: TGTGCCAGCTCACCACGATCAGGGGATAATGAAAAACTGTTTTTT. Its protein product is CASSPRSGDNEKLFF.

The rearrangement links TRBV10-3 to TRBJ2-5; 9 bases line up with TRBD2. Germline CDR1 and CDR2: ENHRY and SYGVKD. The V segment lost 7 bases and the J segment 0 bases; nucleotides outside the gene matches: 3. The CDR3 has 14 amino acids. The CDR3 DNA is TGTGCCATCAAGGGCGGGAGGGACCAAGAGACCCAGTACTTC. Its translation is CAIKGGRDQETQYF.

The chain carries TRBV5-6 and TRBJ2-3; D not resolved. Trimming stripped 2 bases from V and 3 bases from J, with 4 bases between. The CDR3 has 12 residues. The germline gives CDR1 SGHDT, CDR2 YYEEEE. The CDR3 sequence: CASSFLTDTQYF. The CDR3 coding sequence is TGTGCCAGCAGCTTTTTGACAGATACGCAGTATTTT.

The chain combines TRBV7-9 with TRBJ1-5; no firm D call. CDR1 and CDR2 (germline): SEHNR, FQNEAQ (reference sequence). Trimming cost V 5 bases and J 0 bases, with 8 bases left between them. The CDR3 is 14 amino acids. The CDR3 DNA sequence: TGTGCCAGCAGCAGAGCAGGTAGCAATCAGCCCCAGCATTTT. Translation gives CASSRAGSNQPQHF.

The chain uses TRBV18 and TRBJ1-1; TRBD1 might be the D (5 bases). V dropped 8 bases and J dropped 1 base, with 14 bases sitting between them. Germline CDR1 reads KGHSH; CDR2 reads LQKENI. The CDR3 is 14 residues long. In DNA form, the CDR3 reads TGTGCCAGCACGCAAGGAGGGACGAACACTGAAGCTTTCTTT. Protein sequence: CASTQGGTNTEAFF. Supplemented by reference TRBV18 and TRBJ1-1, the full variable domain reads NAGVMQNPRHLVRRRGQEARLRCSPMKGHSHVYWYRQLPEEGLKFMVYLQKENIIDESGMPKERFSAEFPKEGPSILRIQQVVRGDSAAYFCASTQGGTNTEAFFGQGTRLTVV.

J is TRBJ2-1 and V is TRBV18; TRBD2 aligns across 7 bases. The V and J ends lost 4 bases and 2 bases, in that order; junction bases with no gene match: 2. The CDR3 contains 14 residues. Looked up from germline, CDR1 is KGHSH and CDR2 is LQKENI. DNA of the CDR3: TGTGCCAGCTCACGAAGCGGGACCTACAATGAGCAGTTCTTC. It yields the protein CASSRSGTYNEQFF.

The J gene is TRBJ2-5, the V gene TRBV29-1; tentative D call: TRBD1 (5 bases). Germline CDR1 SQVTM, CDR2 ANQGSEA. CDR3 length: 13 residues. CDR3 in amino acids: CTGQGVGQETQYF. CDR3 nucleotides: TGCACCGGACAAGGGGTCGGTCAAGAGACCCAGTACTTC.

The table lists this clone with a count of one. The chain recombines TRBV27 with TRBJ1-1, with 8 bases that match TRBD1. The V gene's germline CDR1 is MNHEY and CDR2 SMNVEV (reference sequence). With 5 bases clipped from V and 4 bases from J, the junction kept 12 bases outside the gene matches. The CDR3 has 16 amino acids. CDR3 sequence (DNA): TGTGCCAGCAGTCCGCGAATGACAGGGGCCCCCACTGAAGCTTTCTTT. Amino acid sequence: CASSPRMTGAPTEAFF.

The gene calls are TRBV4-2 and TRBJ2-5; TRBD1 agrees at 7 bases. Trimming removed 1 base from V and 5 bases from J; junction bases left unmatched: 7. There are 15 residues in the CDR3. From germline, CDR1 is LGHNA and CDR2 YNFKEQ. DNA of the CDR3: TGTGCCAGCAGCCAAGTTCTCAGGGGGTTTGAGACCCAGTACTTC. It yields the protein CASSQVLRGFETQYF.

This rearrangement joins TRBV28 to TRBJ2-7; 10 bases align to TRBD1. The germline V gene has CDR1 MDHEN and CDR2 SYDVKM. V lost 8 bases to trimming and J lost 2 bases; unmatched junction nucleotides: 9. CDR3 length: 15 residues. Here the CDR3 DNA reads TGTGCCAGCGGTCTCGGGACAGGGGTCCCCTACGAGCAGTACTTC. Its translation: CASGLGTGVPYEQYF. Combining the CDR3 with reference TRBV28 and TRBJ2-7 gives the whole variable domain DVKVTQSSRYLVKRTGEKVFLECVQDMDHENMFWYRQDPGLGLRLIYFSYDVKMKEKGDIPEGYSVSREKKERFSLILESASTNQTSMYLCASGLGTGVPYEQYFGPGTRLTVT.

The gene calls are TRBV4-3 and TRBJ2-1, with D unclear. Trimming pared 0 bases from V and 9 bases from J, leaving 15 bases between. Germline-derived CDR1 and CDR2 are LGHNA and YSLEER. The CDR3 spans 15 residues. CDR3 residues: CASSQEDSKVFEQFF. The CDR3 nucleotides read TGCGCCAGCAGCCAAGAAGACTCCAAGGTCTTTGAGCAGTTCTTC.